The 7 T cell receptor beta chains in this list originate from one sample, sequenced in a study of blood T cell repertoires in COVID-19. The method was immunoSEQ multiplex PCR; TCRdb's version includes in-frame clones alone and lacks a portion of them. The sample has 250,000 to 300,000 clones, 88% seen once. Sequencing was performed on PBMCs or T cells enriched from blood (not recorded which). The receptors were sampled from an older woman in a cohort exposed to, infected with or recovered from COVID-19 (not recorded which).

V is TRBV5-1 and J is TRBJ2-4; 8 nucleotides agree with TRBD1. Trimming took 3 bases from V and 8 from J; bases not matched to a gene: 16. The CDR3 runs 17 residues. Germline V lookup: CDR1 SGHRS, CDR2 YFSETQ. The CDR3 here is CASSSLGTGGGGDIQYF. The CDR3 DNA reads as TGCGCCAGCAGCTCCCTAGGGACAGGAGGAGGGGGCGACATTCAGTACTTC.

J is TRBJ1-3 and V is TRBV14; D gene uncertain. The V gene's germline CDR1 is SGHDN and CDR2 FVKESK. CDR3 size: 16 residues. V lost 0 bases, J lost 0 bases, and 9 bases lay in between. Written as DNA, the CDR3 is TGTGCCAGCAGCCAAGATTTGAGTTTCTCTGGAAACACCATATATTTT. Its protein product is CASSQDLSFSGNTIYF.

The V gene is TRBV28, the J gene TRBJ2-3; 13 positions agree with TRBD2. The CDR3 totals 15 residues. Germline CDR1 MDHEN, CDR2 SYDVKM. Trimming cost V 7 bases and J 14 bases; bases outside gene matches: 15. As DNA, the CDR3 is TGTGCCAGCACCGTGACGGGACTAGCGGGATTCGTCCCGTATTTT. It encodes CASTVTGLAGFVPYF.

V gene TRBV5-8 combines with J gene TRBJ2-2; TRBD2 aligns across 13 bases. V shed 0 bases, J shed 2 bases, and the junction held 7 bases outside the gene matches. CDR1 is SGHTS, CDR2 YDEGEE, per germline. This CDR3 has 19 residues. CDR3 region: CASSLVKLAGGPNTGELFF. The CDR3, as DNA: TGTGCCAGCAGCTTGGTCAAACTAGCGGGAGGGCCTAACACCGGGGAGCTGTTTTTT.

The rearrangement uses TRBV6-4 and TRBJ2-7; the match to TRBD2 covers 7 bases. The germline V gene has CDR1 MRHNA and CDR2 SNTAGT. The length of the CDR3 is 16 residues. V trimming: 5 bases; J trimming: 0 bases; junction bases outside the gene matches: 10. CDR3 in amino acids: CASSIPRASGSYEQYF. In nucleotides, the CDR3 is TGTGCCAGCAGTATCCCCCGGGCTAGCGGCTCCTACGAGCAGTACTTC.

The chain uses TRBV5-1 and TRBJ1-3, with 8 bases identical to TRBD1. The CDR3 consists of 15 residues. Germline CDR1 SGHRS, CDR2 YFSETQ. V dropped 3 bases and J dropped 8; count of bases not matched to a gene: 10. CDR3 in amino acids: CASSSLPQGADTIYF. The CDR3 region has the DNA TGCGCCAGCAGCTCCTTACCGCAGGGGGCAGACACCATATATTTT.

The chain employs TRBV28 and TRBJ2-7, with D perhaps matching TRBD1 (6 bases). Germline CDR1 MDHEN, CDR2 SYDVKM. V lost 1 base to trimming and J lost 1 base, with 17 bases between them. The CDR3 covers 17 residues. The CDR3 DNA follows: TGTGCCAGCAGTTTATCTAAGATAGGACAGCCATCCTACGAGCAGTACTTC. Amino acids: CASSLSKIGQPSYEQYF.